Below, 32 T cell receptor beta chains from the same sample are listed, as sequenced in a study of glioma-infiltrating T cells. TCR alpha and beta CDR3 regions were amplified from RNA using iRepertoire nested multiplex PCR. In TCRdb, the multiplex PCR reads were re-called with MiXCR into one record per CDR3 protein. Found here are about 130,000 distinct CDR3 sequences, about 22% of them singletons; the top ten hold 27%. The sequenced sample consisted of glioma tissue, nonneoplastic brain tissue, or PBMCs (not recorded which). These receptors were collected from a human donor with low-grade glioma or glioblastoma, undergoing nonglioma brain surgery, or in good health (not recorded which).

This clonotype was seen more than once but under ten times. CDR3 in amino acids: CASTKDRGYGYTF. Written as DNA, the CDR3 is TGTGCCAGCACCAAAGACAGAGGTTATGGCTACACCTTC. The chain recombines TRBV7-2 with TRBJ1-2, with TRBD1 as a possible D gene (5 bases). Looked up from germline, CDR1 is SGHTA and CDR2 is FQGNSA. V was pared by 7 bases and J by 5 bases, with 14 bases between. The CDR3 sequence is 13 residues long.

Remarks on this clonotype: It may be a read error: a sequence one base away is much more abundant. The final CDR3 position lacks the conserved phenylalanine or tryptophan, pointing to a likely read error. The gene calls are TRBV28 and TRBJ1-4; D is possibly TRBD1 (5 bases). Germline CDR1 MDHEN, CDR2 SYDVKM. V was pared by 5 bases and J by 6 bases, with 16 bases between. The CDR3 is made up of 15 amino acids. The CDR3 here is CASSPGTSWDEKLFL. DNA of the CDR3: TGTGCCAGCAGTCCTGGGACCTCATGGGATGAAAAACTGTTTCTT.

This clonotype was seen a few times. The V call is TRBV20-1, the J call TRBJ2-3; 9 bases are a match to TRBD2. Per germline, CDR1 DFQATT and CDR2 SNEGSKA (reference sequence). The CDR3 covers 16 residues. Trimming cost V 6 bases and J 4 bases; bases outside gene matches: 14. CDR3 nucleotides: TGCAGTGCAACGGGGACTAGCATAGCTCATCCAGATACGCAGTATTTT. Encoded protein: CSATGTSIAHPDTQYF.

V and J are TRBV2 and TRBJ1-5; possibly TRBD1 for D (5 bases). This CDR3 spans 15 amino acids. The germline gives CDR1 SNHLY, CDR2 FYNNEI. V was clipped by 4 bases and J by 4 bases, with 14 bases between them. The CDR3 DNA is TGTGCCAGCAGTGCCGAAGGGACCCGAAATCAGCCCCAGCATTTT. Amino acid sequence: CASSAEGTRNQPQHF. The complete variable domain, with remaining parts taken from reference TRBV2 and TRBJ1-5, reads EPEVTQTPSHQVTQMGQEVILRCVPISNHLYFYWYRQILGQKVEFLVSFYNNEISEKSEIFDDQFSVERPDGSNFTLKIRSTKLEDSAMYFCASSAEGTRNQPQHFGDGTRLSIL.

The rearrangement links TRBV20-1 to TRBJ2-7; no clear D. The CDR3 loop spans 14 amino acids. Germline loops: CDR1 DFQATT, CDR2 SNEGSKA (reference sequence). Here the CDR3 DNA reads TGCAGTGCTTGCCCCTCACACAAAGCCTACGATCAGTACGTC. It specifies CSACPSHKAYDQYV.

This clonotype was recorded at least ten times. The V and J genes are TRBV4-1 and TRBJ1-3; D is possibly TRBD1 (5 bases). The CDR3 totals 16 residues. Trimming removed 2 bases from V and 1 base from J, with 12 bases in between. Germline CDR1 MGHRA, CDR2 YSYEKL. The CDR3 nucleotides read TGCGCCAGCAGCCAACACGTGGGGGATTCTGGAAACACCATATATTTT. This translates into CASSQHVGDSGNTIYF.

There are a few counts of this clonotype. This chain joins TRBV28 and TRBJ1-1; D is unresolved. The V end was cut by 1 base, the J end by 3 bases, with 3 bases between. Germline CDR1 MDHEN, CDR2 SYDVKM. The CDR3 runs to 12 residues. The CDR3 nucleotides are TGTGCCAGCAGTTTATTGGACACTGAAGCTTTCTTT. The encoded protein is CASSLLDTEAFF.

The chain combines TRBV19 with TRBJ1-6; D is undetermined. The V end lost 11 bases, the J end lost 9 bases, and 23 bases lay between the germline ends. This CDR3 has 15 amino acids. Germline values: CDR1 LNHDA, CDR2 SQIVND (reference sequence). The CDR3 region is CAGSSDSGRGSPLHF. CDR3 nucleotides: TGTGCCGGATCTAGCGACTCCGGTCGCGGTTCACCCCTCCACTTT.

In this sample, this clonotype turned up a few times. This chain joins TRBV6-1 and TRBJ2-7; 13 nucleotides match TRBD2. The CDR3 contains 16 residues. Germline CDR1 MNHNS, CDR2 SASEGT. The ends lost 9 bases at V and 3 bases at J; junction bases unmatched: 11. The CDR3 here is CASSQIGLAGVYEQYV. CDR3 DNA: TGTGCCAGTTCACAAATAGGACTAGCGGGGGTCTACGAGCAGTACGTC.

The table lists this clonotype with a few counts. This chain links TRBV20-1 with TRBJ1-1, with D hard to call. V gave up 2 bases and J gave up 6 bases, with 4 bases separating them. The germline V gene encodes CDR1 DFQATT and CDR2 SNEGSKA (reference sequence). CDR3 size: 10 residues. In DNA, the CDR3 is TGCAGTGCTAGAATGGCTGAAGCTTTCTTT. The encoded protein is CSARMAEAFF.

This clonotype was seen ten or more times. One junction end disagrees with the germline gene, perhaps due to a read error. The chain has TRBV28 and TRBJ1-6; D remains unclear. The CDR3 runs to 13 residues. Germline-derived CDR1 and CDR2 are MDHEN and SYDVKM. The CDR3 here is CASSFPYNSPLHF. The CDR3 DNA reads TGTGCCAGCAGTTTTCCCTACAATTCACCCCTCCACTTT. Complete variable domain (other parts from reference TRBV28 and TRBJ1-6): DVKVTQSSRYLVKRTGEKVFLECVQDMDHENMFWYRQDPGLGLRLIYFSYDVKMKEKGDIPEGYSVSREKKERFSLILESASTNQTSMYLCASSFPYNSPLHFGNGTRLTVT.

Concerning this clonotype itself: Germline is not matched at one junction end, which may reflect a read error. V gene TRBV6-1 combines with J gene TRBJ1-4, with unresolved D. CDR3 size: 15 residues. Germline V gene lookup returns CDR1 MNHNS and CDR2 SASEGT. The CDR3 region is CAISDGRAINEKLFF. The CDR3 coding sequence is TGTGCCATCAGTGACGGACGGGCCATTAATGAAAAACTGTTTTTT.

In DNA, the CDR3 is TGTGCCAGCAGGAATTCCCCCGGACAGGGGAAAGGCTACACCTTC. Amino acids: CASRNSPGQGKGYTF. The rearrangement links TRBV12-3 or TRBV12-4 to TRBJ1-2, with TRBD1 matching over 9 bases. Germline trimming cut 6 bases from V and 8 bases from J; bases unmatched to any gene: 13. The CDR3 contains 15 residues.

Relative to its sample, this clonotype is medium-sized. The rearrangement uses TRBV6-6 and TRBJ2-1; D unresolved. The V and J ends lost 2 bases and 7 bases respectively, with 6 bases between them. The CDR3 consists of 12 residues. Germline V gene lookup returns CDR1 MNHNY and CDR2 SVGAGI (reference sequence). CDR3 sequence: CASSYRRNEQFF. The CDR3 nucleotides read TGTGCCAGCAGTTACAGGCGTAATGAGCAGTTCTTC.

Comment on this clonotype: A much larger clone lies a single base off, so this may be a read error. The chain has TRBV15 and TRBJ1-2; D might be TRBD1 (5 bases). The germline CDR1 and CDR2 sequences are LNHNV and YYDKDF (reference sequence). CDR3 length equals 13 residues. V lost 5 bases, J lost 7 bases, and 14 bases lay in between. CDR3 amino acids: CATSGRQYFGYTF. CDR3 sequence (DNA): TGTGCCACCAGCGGTAGACAGTACTTTGGCTACACCTTC.

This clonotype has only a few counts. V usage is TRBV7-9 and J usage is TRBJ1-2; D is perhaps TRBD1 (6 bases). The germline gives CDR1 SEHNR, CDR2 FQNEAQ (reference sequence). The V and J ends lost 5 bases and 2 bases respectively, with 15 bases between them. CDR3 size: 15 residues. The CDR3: CASSPYGGLNYGYTF. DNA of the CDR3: TGTGCCAGCAGCCCCTACGGGGGCCTAAACTATGGCTACACCTTC.

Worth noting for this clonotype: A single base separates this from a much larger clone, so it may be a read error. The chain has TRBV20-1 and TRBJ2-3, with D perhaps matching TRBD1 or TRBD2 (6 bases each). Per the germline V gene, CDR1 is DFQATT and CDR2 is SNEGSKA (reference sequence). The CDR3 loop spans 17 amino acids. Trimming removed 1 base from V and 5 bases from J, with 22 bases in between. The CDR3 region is CSARVDGGFSLGDTQYF. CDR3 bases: TGCAGTGCTAGAGTTGACGGGGGCTTTAGTTTAGGAGATACGCAGTATTTT.

CDR3 sequence (DNA): TGTGCCAGCGAAGCCGACGACAGGGTGGCCCAGTACTTC. It yields the protein CASEADDRVAQYF. The gene calls are TRBV2 and TRBJ2-5; 7 positions agree with TRBD1. Germline assignment: CDR1 SNHLY and CDR2 FYNNEI. V dropped 8 bases and J dropped 9; count of bases not matched to a gene: 12. The CDR3 runs 13 residues.

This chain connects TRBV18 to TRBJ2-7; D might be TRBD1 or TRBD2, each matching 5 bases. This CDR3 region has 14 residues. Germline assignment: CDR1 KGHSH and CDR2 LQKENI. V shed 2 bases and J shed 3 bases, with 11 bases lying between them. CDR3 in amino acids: CASSPIGALYEQYV. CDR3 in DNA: TGTGCCAGCTCACCAATCGGGGCTCTCTACGAGCAGTACGTC.

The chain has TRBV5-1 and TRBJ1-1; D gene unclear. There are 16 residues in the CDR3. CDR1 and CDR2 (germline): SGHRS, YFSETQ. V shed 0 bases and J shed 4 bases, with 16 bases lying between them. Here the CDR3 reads CASSLVGPGLGTEAFF. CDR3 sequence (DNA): TGCGCCAGCAGCTTGGTAGGGCCCGGGCTGGGCACTGAAGCTTTCTTT. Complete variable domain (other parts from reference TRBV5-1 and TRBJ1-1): KAGVTQTPRYLIKTRGQQVTLSCSPISGHRSVSWYQQTPGQGLQFLFEYFSETQRNKGNFPGRFSGRQFSNSRSEMNVSTLELGDSALYLCASSLVGPGLGTEAFFGQGTRLTVV.

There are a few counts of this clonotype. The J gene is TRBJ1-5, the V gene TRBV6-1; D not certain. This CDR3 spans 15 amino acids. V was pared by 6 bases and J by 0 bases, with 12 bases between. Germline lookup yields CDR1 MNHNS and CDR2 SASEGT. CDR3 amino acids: CASSRTWGSNQPQHF. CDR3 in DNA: TGTGCCAGCAGCCGGACGTGGGGTAGCAATCAGCCCCAGCATTTT.

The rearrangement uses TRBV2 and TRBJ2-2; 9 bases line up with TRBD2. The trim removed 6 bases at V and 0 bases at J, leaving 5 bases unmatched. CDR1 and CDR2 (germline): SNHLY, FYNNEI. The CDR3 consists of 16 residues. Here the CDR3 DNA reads TGTGCCAGCAGCAAGCTAGCGGGATCGAACACCGGGGAGCTGTTTTTT. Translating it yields CASSKLAGSNTGELFF.

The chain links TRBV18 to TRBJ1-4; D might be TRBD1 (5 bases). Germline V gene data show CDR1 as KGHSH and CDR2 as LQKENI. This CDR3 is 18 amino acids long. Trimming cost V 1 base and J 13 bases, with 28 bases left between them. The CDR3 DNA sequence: TGTGCCAGCTCACCACGCATGGATAGGGGCGCCTACAGCGTCCGACTGTTTTTT. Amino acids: CASSPRMDRGAYSVRLFF.

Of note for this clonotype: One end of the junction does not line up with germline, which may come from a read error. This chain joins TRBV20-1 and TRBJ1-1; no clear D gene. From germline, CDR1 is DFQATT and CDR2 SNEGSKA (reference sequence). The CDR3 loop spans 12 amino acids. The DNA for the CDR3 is TGCAGTGCTGGAGATCTTCCCACCCAAGCTTTCTTT. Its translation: CSAGDLPTQAFF.

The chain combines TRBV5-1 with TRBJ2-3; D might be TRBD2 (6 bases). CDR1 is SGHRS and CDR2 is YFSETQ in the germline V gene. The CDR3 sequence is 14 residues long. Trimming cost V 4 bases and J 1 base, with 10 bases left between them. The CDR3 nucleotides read TGCGCCAGCAGCACTACGGGAGGCACAGATACGCAGTATTTT. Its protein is CASSTTGGTDTQYF.

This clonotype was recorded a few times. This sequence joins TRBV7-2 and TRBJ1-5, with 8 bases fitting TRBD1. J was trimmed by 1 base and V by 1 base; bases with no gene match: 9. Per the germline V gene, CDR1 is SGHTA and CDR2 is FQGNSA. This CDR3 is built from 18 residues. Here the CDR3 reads CASSLVHVGQGSNQPQHF. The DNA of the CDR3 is TGTGCCAGCAGCTTAGTGCACGTTGGACAGGGAAGCAATCAGCCCCAGCATTTT.

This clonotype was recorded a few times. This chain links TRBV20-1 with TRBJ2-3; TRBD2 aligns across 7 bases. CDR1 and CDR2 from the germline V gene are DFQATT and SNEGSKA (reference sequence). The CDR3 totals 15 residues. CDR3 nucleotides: TGCAGGGGATACGGTGGCGGGGGAGAGGCAGATACGCAGTATTTT. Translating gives CRGYGGGGEADTQYF.

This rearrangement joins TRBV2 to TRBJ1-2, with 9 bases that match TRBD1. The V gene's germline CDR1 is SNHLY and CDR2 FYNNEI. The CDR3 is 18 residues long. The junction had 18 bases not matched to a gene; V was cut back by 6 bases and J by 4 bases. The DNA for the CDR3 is TGTGCCAGCAGGGGCGGACAGGGGCCACCGCCCTCCACCTATGGCTACACCTTC. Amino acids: CASRGGQGPPPSTYGYTF.

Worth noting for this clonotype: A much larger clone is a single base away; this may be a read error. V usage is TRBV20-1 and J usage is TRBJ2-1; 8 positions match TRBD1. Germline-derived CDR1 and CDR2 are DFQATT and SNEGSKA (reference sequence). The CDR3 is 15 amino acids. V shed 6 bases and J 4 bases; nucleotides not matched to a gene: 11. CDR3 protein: CSAPEGGQVYNEQFF. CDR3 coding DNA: TGCAGTGCGCCAGAAGGGGGACAGGTGTACAATGAGCAGTTCTTC.

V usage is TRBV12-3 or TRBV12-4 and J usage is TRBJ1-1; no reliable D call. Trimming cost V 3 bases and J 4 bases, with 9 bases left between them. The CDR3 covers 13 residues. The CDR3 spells CASSLWQSTEAFF. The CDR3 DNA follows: TGTGCCAGCAGTTTGTGGCAGTCCACTGAAGCTTTCTTT.

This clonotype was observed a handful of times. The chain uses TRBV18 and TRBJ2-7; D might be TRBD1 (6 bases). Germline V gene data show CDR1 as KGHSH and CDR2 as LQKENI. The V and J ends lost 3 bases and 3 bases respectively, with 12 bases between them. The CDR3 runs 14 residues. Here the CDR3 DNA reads TGTGCCAGCTCACCGAGTAGGGGGTTCTACGAGCAGTACGTC. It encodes CASSPSRGFYEQYV.

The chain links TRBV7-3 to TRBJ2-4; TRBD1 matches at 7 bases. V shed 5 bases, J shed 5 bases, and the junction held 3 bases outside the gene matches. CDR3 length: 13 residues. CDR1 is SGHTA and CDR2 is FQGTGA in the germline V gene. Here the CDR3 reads CASSRDRQNIQYF. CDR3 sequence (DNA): TGTGCCAGCAGCCGGGACAGACAAAACATTCAGTACTTC.